What follows is one T cell receptor beta chain and its context. Method: immunoSEQ multiplex PCR; TCRdb's copy keeps in-frame clones and lacks some. The repertoire consists of 60,000 or so clones, with around four fifths occurring once and the leading ten covering around 5.5%. Germline V gene lookup returns CDR1 SGHTA and CDR2 FQGNSA. There are 18 residues in the CDR3. Germline trimming cut 6 bases from V and 7 bases from J; bases unmatched to any gene: 18. The data originate from a study of Tregs in tolerant kidney transplant recipients. The clonotype comes from a human donor in good health. The sequenced sample was CD4+ T cells from blood. The V and J genes are TRBV7-2 and TRBJ2-2, with TRBD1 matching over 9 bases. CDR3 in amino acids: CASRYKLKPGTGHGELFF. CDR3 nucleotides: TGTGCCAGCAGGTATAAGCTAAAACCCGGGACAGGGCACGGGGAGCTGTTTTTT.